The 10 T cell receptor beta chains listed next were all sequenced from one sample in a study of a mutant IDH1 vaccine in newly diagnosed glioma. These receptors' targets are unknown. Some clones are missing from TCRdb's copy, which holds only in-frame ones; the method was immunoSEQ multiplex PCR. The table includes around 46,000 clones, about 77% detected once. Regarding time point: week 5, during vaccination. A single vaccine dose contained 300 ug of mutant IDH1 20-mer peptide, and topical imiquimod was used with it. Source: PBMCs, taken from a glioma patient whose treatment included an IDH1 peptide vaccine. The receptors derive from a man aged 45-60 years with glioma.

The chain recombines TRBV18 with TRBJ1-1; weak D call: TRBD1 (5 bases). With 4 bases removed from V and 5 bases from J, the gap between germline ends came to 14 bases. This CDR3 spans 14 amino acids. Germline assignment: CDR1 KGHSH and CDR2 LQKENI. CDR3 nucleotide sequence: TGTGCCAGCTCACGGAACCCCAGGGATACTGAAGCTTTCTTT. Its translation: CASSRNPRDTEAFF.

The CDR3 nucleotides are TGTGCCAGCAGTTGGACAGGCCAATCTTACTCTGGGGCCAACGTCCTGACTTTC. Its protein is CASSWTGQSYSGANVLTF. This rearrangement joins TRBV7-9 to TRBJ2-6, with 7 bases aligning to TRBD1. Germline lookup yields CDR1 SEHNR and CDR2 FQNEAQ (reference sequence). This CDR3 spans 18 amino acids. V lost 6 bases, J lost 0 bases, and 11 bases stayed unmatched. Full variable domain (remainder filled in from reference TRBV7-9 and TRBJ2-6): DTGVSQNPRHKITKRGQNVTFRCDPISEHNRLYWYRQTLGQGPEFLTYFQNEAQLEKSRLLSDRFSAERPKGSFSTLEIQRTEQGDSAMYLCASSWTGQSYSGANVLTFGAGSRLTVL.

The chain employs TRBV6-5 and TRBJ2-3, with 9 bases identical to TRBD2. V dropped 6 bases and J dropped 1; count of bases not matched to a gene: 5. CDR1 MNHEY and CDR2 SVGAGI come from the germline V gene. The CDR3 consists of 15 residues. The CDR3 DNA reads TGTGCCAGCAGACGGCTAGCGGGGCGCACAGATACGCAGTATTTT. It encodes CASRRLAGRTDTQYF.

The V call is TRBV27, the J call TRBJ1-5; the D gene is possibly TRBD1 (5 bases). Trimming cost V 1 base and J 0 bases, with 10 bases left between them. The CDR3 length is 16 residues. Germline CDR1 reads MNHEY; CDR2 reads SMNVEV (reference sequence). For the CDR3, the DNA is TGTGCCAGCAGTTTATTTGGGGGACCTAGCAATCAGCCCCAGCATTTT. It translates to CASSLFGGPSNQPQHF.

V and J are TRBV5-1 and TRBJ2-7; 8 bases agree with TRBD1. Germline V CDR1 and CDR2: SGHRS, YFSETQ. V dropped 0 bases and J dropped 3; count of bases not matched to a gene: 5. The CDR3 totals 15 residues. CDR3 bases: TGCGCCAGCAGCTTGGTCGCAGGGGGCAACTACGAGCAGTACTTC. This sequence encodes CASSLVAGGNYEQYF.

V and J are TRBV6-1 and TRBJ2-7; TRBD1 aligns across 8 bases. The J segment lost 0 bases and the V segment lost 4 bases, leaving 2 bases of the junction unmatched. The germline CDR1 and CDR2 sequences are MNHNS and SASEGT. The CDR3 loop spans 14 amino acids. The CDR3 sequence is CASSADRASYEQYF. The CDR3 DNA is TGTGCCAGCAGTGCGGACAGGGCCTCCTACGAGCAGTACTTC.

The chain's CDR3 is CASSKDRGGKGFF. The CDR3 DNA sequence: TGTGCCAGTAGTAAAGACAGGGGAGGGAAAGGGTTCTTC. This chain connects TRBV19 to TRBJ2-1; D might be TRBD1 (8 bases). This CDR3 is 13 amino acids long. Germline loops: CDR1 LNHDA, CDR2 SQIVND (reference sequence). V lost 4 bases and J lost 15, with 19 bases in between.

The chain has TRBV19 and TRBJ2-5; 8 bases align to TRBD1. The ends lost 6 bases at V and 5 bases at J; junction bases unmatched: 11. CDR3 length: 15 residues. Per the germline V gene, CDR1 is LNHDA and CDR2 is SQIVND (reference sequence). CDR3 bases: TGTGCCAGTAGCCGAACAGGGGGAGGTGGGGAGACCCAGTACTTC. It specifies CASSRTGGGGETQYF.

CDR3 bases: TGTGCCAGCTCACCACAGGGGATCAACGAGCAGTACTTC. It encodes CASSPQGINEQYF. The chain is built from TRBV18 and TRBJ2-7; a weak D match, TRBD1 (5 bases). The germline V gene encodes CDR1 KGHSH and CDR2 LQKENI. CDR3 length equals 13 residues. The V end lost 1 base, the J end lost 5 bases, and 9 bases lay between the germline ends.

This chain links TRBV6-4 with TRBJ2-2; 7 nucleotides agree with TRBD1. Losses at the gene ends were 7 bases for V and 1 base for J; bases not matched to a gene: 3. The CDR3 is made up of 14 amino acids. Germline lookup yields CDR1 MRHNA and CDR2 SNTAGT. The CDR3 DNA is TGTGCCAGCAAAGGGACAGTGAACACCGGGGAGCTGTTTTTT. This gives the protein CASKGTVNTGELFF.